This is a list of T cell receptor beta chains from one sample in a study of T cell responses to AZD1222 COVID-19 vaccine. The table came from immunoSEQ multiplex PCR; TCRdb's copy has only in-frame clones and leaves some out. Among 120,000 to 150,000 clones listed, more than 70% were seen once. Sequencing was performed on peripheral blood, taken on day 0 of MenACWY control vaccination. The receptor set was obtained from an adult in good health. CDR3s include the opening cysteine and the closing phenylalanine or tryptophan. D genes are given only for firm matches. Clone size, where shown, is once, few, many, or a class for clones that have expanded.

v_gene: TRBV19
abundance: once
j_gene: TRBJ2-1
d_gene: TRBD2
CDR3aa: CASSSGLAGAPNEQFF
CDR3nt: TGTGCCAGTAGTAGCGGACTAGCGGGAGCTCCCAATGAGCAGTTCTTC

v_gene: TRBV6-5
abundance: -
j_gene: TRBJ2-7
d_gene: -
CDR3aa: CASRVGGSEQYF
CDR3nt: TGTGCCAGCAGGGTCGGGGGCAGCGAGCAGTACTTC

v_gene: TRBV7-2
abundance: -
j_gene: TRBJ2-7
d_gene: -
CDR3aa: CASSLVGGHGSYEQYF
CDR3nt: TGTGCCAGCAGCTTAGTCGGGGGCCATGGCTCCTACGAGCAGTACTTC

v_gene: TRBV28
abundance: -
j_gene: TRBJ1-5
d_gene: -
CDR3aa: CASSLSVNQPQHF
CDR3nt: TGTGCCAGCAGTTTATCCGTCAATCAGCCCCAGCATTTT

v_gene: TRBV7-9
abundance: -
j_gene: TRBJ1-3
d_gene: TRBD1
CDR3aa: CASSLWTGRNTIYF
CDR3nt: TGTGCCAGCAGCTTGTGGACAGGGAGGAACACCATATATTTT

v_gene: TRBV24-1
abundance: -
j_gene: TRBJ2-1
d_gene: TRBD1
CDR3aa: CATSDWTGGSEQFF
CDR3nt: TGTGCCACCAGTGATTGGACAGGGGGAAGTGAGCAGTTCTTC

v_gene: TRBV11-3
abundance: once
j_gene: TRBJ2-7
d_gene: TRBD1
CDR3aa: CASSRDSYEQYF
CDR3nt: TGTGCCAGCAGCCGGGACAGCTACGAGCAGTACTTC

v_gene: TRBV10-3
abundance: -
j_gene: TRBJ1-4
d_gene: TRBD1
CDR3aa: CATRQGLNEKLFF
CDR3nt: TGTGCCACTAGACAGGGGCTTAATGAAAAACTGTTTTTT

v_gene: TRBV3-1/TRBV3-2
abundance: -
j_gene: TRBJ1-2
d_gene: TRBD1
CDR3aa: CASSQDNRGNGYTF
CDR3nt: TGTGCCAGCAGCCAAGATAACAGGGGGAATGGCTACACCTTC

v_gene: TRBV6-5
abundance: -
j_gene: TRBJ2-1
d_gene: -
CDR3aa: CASSLSPAGDNEQFF
CDR3nt: TGTGCCAGCAGCCTATCCCCGGCAGGCGACAATGAGCAGTTCTTC

v_gene: TRBV7-6
abundance: -
j_gene: TRBJ2-4
d_gene: -
CDR3aa: CASSPRGGGNAKNIQYF
CDR3nt: TGTGCCAGCAGCCCCAGGGGAGGGGGTAACGCCAAAAACATTCAGTACTTC

v_gene: TRBV19
abundance: -
j_gene: TRBJ2-7
d_gene: -
CDR3aa: CASSSGASDEQYF
CDR3nt: TGTGCCAGTAGTTCCGGGGCTAGCGACGAGCAGTACTTC

v_gene: TRBV7-2
abundance: -
j_gene: TRBJ2-7
d_gene: TRBD2
CDR3aa: CASSYLAGAAEQYF
CDR3nt: TGTGCCAGCAGCTATCTAGCGGGAGCGGCCGAGCAGTACTTC

v_gene: TRBV11-3
abundance: -
j_gene: TRBJ2-7
d_gene: -
CDR3aa: CASSFSIDKAYEQYF
CDR3nt: TGTGCCAGCAGCTTCAGCATCGACAAAGCCTACGAGCAGTACTTC

v_gene: TRBV19
abundance: -
j_gene: TRBJ2-3
d_gene: TRBD2
CDR3aa: CASRPGLAGSDTQYF
CDR3nt: TGTGCCAGTAGACCCGGACTAGCGGGCTCAGATACGCAGTATTTT

v_gene: TRBV19
abundance: -
j_gene: TRBJ2-7
d_gene: -
CDR3aa: CASSLSDAHYEQYF
CDR3nt: TGTGCCAGTAGCCTTTCGGACGCCCACTACGAGCAGTACTTC

v_gene: TRBV7-8
abundance: -
j_gene: TRBJ2-3
d_gene: TRBD2
CDR3aa: CASSLARIMRGGFADTQYF
CDR3nt: TGTGCCAGCAGCTTAGCGCGGATAATGCGGGGGGGCTTTGCAGATACGCAGTATTTT

v_gene: TRBV7-6
abundance: -
j_gene: TRBJ1-1
d_gene: -
CDR3aa: CASRSRRGSDTEAFF
CDR3nt: TGTGCCAGCAGGTCCCGGAGGGGGTCCGACACTGAAGCTTTCTTT

v_gene: TRBV7-9
abundance: -
j_gene: TRBJ2-7
d_gene: TRBD2
CDR3aa: CASSPLAGGTYEQYF
CDR3nt: TGTGCCAGCAGCCCACTAGCGGGAGGTACCTACGAGCAGTACTTC

v_gene: TRBV30
abundance: -
j_gene: TRBJ1-2
d_gene: -
CDR3aa: CAWGPGATNYGYTF
CDR3nt: TGTGCCTGGGGTCCCGGGGCGACTAACTATGGCTACACCTTC

v_gene: TRBV5-5
abundance: -
j_gene: TRBJ1-1
d_gene: -
CDR3aa: CASSFLVVGTEAFF
CDR3nt: TGTGCCAGCAGTTTTTTGGTTGTTGGCACTGAAGCTTTCTTT

v_gene: TRBV5-5
abundance: -
j_gene: TRBJ2-1
d_gene: -
CDR3aa: CASSFPALGNNEQFF
CDR3nt: TGTGCCAGCAGCTTTCCTGCCCTGGGTAACAATGAGCAGTTCTTC

v_gene: TRBV15
abundance: -
j_gene: TRBJ1-4
d_gene: TRBD1
CDR3aa: CATNRGEKLFF
CDR3nt: TGTGCCACCAACAGGGGTGAAAAACTGTTTTTT

v_gene: TRBV28
abundance: -
j_gene: TRBJ2-7
d_gene: TRBD2
CDR3aa: CASSVPLTGTSSYEQYF
CDR3nt: TGTGCCAGCAGCGTCCCCCTTACCGGGACTAGCAGCTACGAGCAGTACTTC

v_gene: TRBV7-8
abundance: -
j_gene: TRBJ1-2
d_gene: -
CDR3aa: CASSLARGGAGYGYTF
CDR3nt: TGTGCCAGCAGCTTAGCGCGGGGGGGCGCCGGCTATGGCTACACCTTC

v_gene: TRBV5-1
abundance: -
j_gene: TRBJ2-7
d_gene: TRBD1
CDR3aa: CASSWQGAYEQYF
CDR3nt: TGCGCCAGCAGCTGGCAGGGGGCCTACGAGCAGTACTTC

v_gene: TRBV6-5
abundance: -
j_gene: TRBJ1-2
d_gene: -
CDR3aa: CASSYEGGRGYTF
CDR3nt: TGTGCCAGCAGTTACGAGGGGGGCCGAGGCTACACCTTC

v_gene: TRBV12-5
abundance: -
j_gene: TRBJ1-5
d_gene: -
CDR3aa: CASYGQYNQPQHF
CDR3nt: TGTGCTAGTTATGGCCAGTACAATCAGCCCCAGCATTTT

v_gene: TRBV18
abundance: -
j_gene: TRBJ1-5
d_gene: -
CDR3aa: CASSPGDSQPQHF
CDR3nt: TGTGCCAGCTCACCAGGAGATAGTCAGCCCCAGCATTTT

v_gene: TRBV7-9
abundance: -
j_gene: TRBJ2-7
d_gene: -
CDR3aa: CASSLGFSEQYF
CDR3nt: TGTGCCAGCAGCTTAGGGTTTAGTGAGCAGTACTTC

v_gene: TRBV6-5
abundance: few
j_gene: TRBJ2-3
d_gene: TRBD2
CDR3aa: CASSNAGGPKRTQYF
CDR3nt: TGTGCCAGCAGTAACGCGGGAGGCCCAAAAAGGACGCAGTATTTT

v_gene: TRBV19
abundance: -
j_gene: TRBJ1-2
d_gene: -
CDR3aa: CASSPRLAPGGYTF
CDR3nt: TGTGCCAGTAGTCCCCGGTTGGCCCCAGGGGGCTACACCTTC

v_gene: TRBV27
abundance: once
j_gene: TRBJ1-3
d_gene: -
CDR3aa: CASSLRGSSGNTIYF
CDR3nt: TGTGCCAGCAGTTTACGGGGGTCCTCTGGAAACACCATATATTTT

v_gene: TRBV5-4
abundance: -
j_gene: TRBJ1-4
d_gene: -
CDR3aa: CASSSGSEVEKLFF
CDR3nt: TGTGCCAGCAGCTCCGGGTCGGAAGTCGAAAAACTGTTTTTT

v_gene: TRBV5-4
abundance: -
j_gene: TRBJ2-3
d_gene: TRBD2
CDR3aa: CASRRLADTDTQYF
CDR3nt: TGTGCCAGCAGACGGCTAGCGGATACAGATACGCAGTATTTT

v_gene: TRBV29-1
abundance: -
j_gene: TRBJ2-1
d_gene: TRBD1
CDR3aa: CSVVGPGGNEQFF
CDR3nt: TGCAGCGTTGTAGGACCAGGGGGCAATGAGCAGTTCTTC

v_gene: TRBV19
abundance: -
j_gene: TRBJ1-3
d_gene: -
CDR3aa: CASSMFPGAGNTIYF
CDR3nt: TGTGCCAGTAGTATGTTTCCAGGGGCTGGAAACACCATATATTTT

v_gene: TRBV29-1
abundance: few
j_gene: TRBJ2-2
d_gene: -
CDR3aa: CSVELTGVAIGTGELFF
CDR3nt: TGCAGCGTTGAGCTGACGGGAGTGGCGATTGGGACCGGGGAGCTGTTTTTT

v_gene: TRBV7-9
abundance: -
j_gene: TRBJ2-3
d_gene: -
CDR3aa: CASSLSTDTQYF
CDR3nt: TGTGCCAGCAGTCTGTCCACAGATACGCAGTATTTT

v_gene: TRBV5-5
abundance: -
j_gene: TRBJ2-1
d_gene: -
CDR3aa: CASSPQGSSYNEQFF
CDR3nt: TGTGCCAGCAGCCCCCAGGGGAGCTCCTACAATGAGCAGTTCTTC

v_gene: TRBV11-1
abundance: -
j_gene: TRBJ2-5
d_gene: TRBD2
CDR3aa: CASSSRTSGSGTQYF
CDR3nt: TGTGCCAGCAGCTCGAGGACTAGCGGGTCAGGGACCCAGTACTTC

v_gene: TRBV14
abundance: once
j_gene: TRBJ2-7
d_gene: TRBD1
CDR3aa: CASSPGTGFEQYF
CDR3nt: TGTGCCAGCAGCCCGGGGACAGGGTTTGAGCAGTACTTC

v_gene: TRBV12-3/TRBV12-4
abundance: -
j_gene: TRBJ2-3
d_gene: -
CDR3aa: CASRPTSDTQYF
CDR3nt: TGTGCCAGCAGGCCCACTTCCGATACGCAGTATTTT

v_gene: TRBV4-3
abundance: -
j_gene: TRBJ2-1
d_gene: -
CDR3aa: CASSQDGRVRAGNEQFF
CDR3nt: TGCGCCAGCAGCCAAGACGGGCGGGTCAGGGCAGGCAATGAGCAGTTCTTC

v_gene: TRBV29-1
abundance: -
j_gene: TRBJ2-1
d_gene: TRBD1
CDR3aa: CSVEPKPWDRVQFF
CDR3nt: TGCAGCGTTGAACCCAAACCCTGGGACAGGGTCCAGTTCTTC

v_gene: TRBV19
abundance: -
j_gene: TRBJ1-5
d_gene: -
CDR3aa: CASSIKGSGNQPQHF
CDR3nt: TGTGCCAGTAGTATTAAAGGGAGTGGCAATCAGCCCCAGCATTTT

v_gene: TRBV30
abundance: -
j_gene: TRBJ1-1
d_gene: -
CDR3aa: CAWSTGTYLNTEAFF
CDR3nt: TGTGCCTGGAGTACCGGGACCTACTTAAACACTGAAGCTTTCTTT

v_gene: TRBV4-3
abundance: few
j_gene: TRBJ1-3
d_gene: -
CDR3aa: CASSPRSGSGNTIYF
CDR3nt: TGCGCCAGCAGCCCACGGAGCGGCTCTGGAAACACCATATATTTT

v_gene: TRBV4-1
abundance: -
j_gene: TRBJ2-7
d_gene: -
CDR3aa: CASSQVAERPYEQYF
CDR3nt: TGCGCCAGCAGCCAAGTGGCTGAACGACCCTACGAGCAGTACTTC